This T cell receptor beta chain was identified during a study of T cell clonality in common variable immunodeficiency. The repertoire was sequenced with immunoSEQ multiplex PCR; TCRdb's copy has only in-frame clones and lacks some. The record shows over 25,000 clones for this sample, with no singletons present. V was clipped by 2 bases and J by 6 bases, with 7 bases between them. Germline V CDR1 and CDR2: GTSNPN, SVGIG (reference sequence). This CDR3 comprises 12 residues. Findings of the study overall: Links between repertoire features and CVID complications were heterogeneity-limited. Reportedly, TCR beta sequences from common variable immunodeficiency showed fewer deletions and N-nucleotide insertions.

This clone has ten or more counts. Its antigen is undetermined. The read halts 3 residues ahead of the CDR3 end, with the missing end drawn from the germline J gene. The receptor was derived from a human donor with common variable immunodeficiency. Sequencing was performed on peripheral blood mononuclear cells. The gene calls are TRBV30 and TRBJ2-2; tentatively, D is TRBD2 (6 bases). The sequenced part of the CDR3 DNA is TGTGCCTGGAGTCCGGGGGCCGGGGAG. It yields the protein CAWSPGAGE. The complete CDR3 reads CAWSPGAGELFF.